Following are 24 T cell receptor beta chains from one sample sequenced in a study of blood T cell repertoires in COVID-19. Clones were sequenced by immunoSEQ multiplex PCR, and TCRdb holds only the in-frame ones, with some missing. The table records some 200,000 clones, about 90% of them present only once. The sequenced sample was peripheral blood. Receptors originate from a man aged 25-40 years with acute or convalescent COVID-19.

This clone is a singleton in its sample. The chain couples TRBV19 to TRBJ1-2; D is ambiguous. Germline loops: CDR1 LNHDA, CDR2 SQIVND (reference sequence). The ends were cut back, 3 bases at V and 1 base at J, with 18 bases in the middle. This CDR3 has 17 residues. This CDR3 is CASSIMRSERRNYGYTF. As DNA, the CDR3 is TGTGCCAGTAGTATTATGAGGTCCGAACGTCGTAACTATGGCTACACCTTC.

The chain is built from TRBV3-1 (or the pseudogene TRBV3-2) and TRBJ1-5, with a weak D call TRBD1 (5 bases). V shed 9 bases and J shed 7 bases, with 13 bases lying between them. Germline lookup yields CDR1 LGHDT and CDR2 YNNKEL (reference sequence). The CDR3 is 12 residues long. The chain's CDR3 is CASSRVGQPQHF. In nucleotides, the CDR3 is TGTGCCAGTTCCAGGGTGGGACAGCCCCAGCATTTT.

The gene calls are TRBV7-3 and TRBJ1-6; D perhaps matches TRBD1 (5 bases). Germline CDR1 reads SGHTA; CDR2 reads FQGTGA. This CDR3 region has 13 residues. With 0 bases removed from V and 12 bases from J, the gap between germline ends came to 9 bases. CDR3 sequence (DNA): TGTGCCAGCAGCTTAACGCTGGGGGGACCCCTCCACTTT. This translates into CASSLTLGGPLHF.

This clone has more than one count but fewer than ten. The chain couples TRBV3-1 (or the pseudogene TRBV3-2) to TRBJ2-2; 8 positions agree with TRBD1. The germline gives CDR1 LGHDT, CDR2 YNNKEL (reference sequence). The CDR3 covers 15 residues. Trimming took 1 base from V and 6 from J; bases not matched to a gene: 4. CDR3 DNA sequence: TGTGCCAGCAGCCAAGCGGACAGGGAGGCCGGGGAGCTGTTTTTT. Translating gives CASSQADREAGELFF.

This chain connects TRBV18 to TRBJ1-4; TRBD1 matches at 7 bases. The germline CDR1 and CDR2 sequences are KGHSH and LQKENI. V lost 1 base and J lost 13; bases outside the gene matches: 6. The CDR3 runs to 13 residues. For the CDR3, the DNA is TGTGCCAGCTCACCACAGCCGTCAGGGGGACTGTTTTTT. It is translated as CASSPQPSGGLFF.

The chain is built from TRBV28 and TRBJ2-5, with TRBD2 as a possible D gene (6 bases). The CDR3 is 13 residues long. CDR1 is MDHEN and CDR2 is SYDVKM in the germline V gene. Trimming removed 2 bases from V and 7 bases from J, with 11 bases in between. CDR3 region: CASSLGSEGTQYF. As DNA, the CDR3 is TGTGCCAGCAGTTTAGGGTCGGAGGGGACCCAGTACTTC.

The V call is TRBV20-1, the J call TRBJ2-1; 7 bases line up with TRBD1. Germline trimming cut 3 bases from V and 3 bases from J; bases unmatched to any gene: 11. CDR3 length equals 16 residues. Per the germline V gene, CDR1 is DFQATT and CDR2 is SNEGSKA (reference sequence). The CDR3 sequence: CSASPMGRGLYNEQFF. CDR3 nucleotide sequence: TGCAGTGCTAGTCCTATGGGAAGGGGGCTCTACAATGAGCAGTTCTTC.

CDR3 amino acids: CASSSLVELFF. The CDR3, as DNA: TGTGCCAGCAGTAGCTTGGTTGAGCTGTTTTTT. This chain joins TRBV28 and TRBJ2-2; no definite D call. The CDR3 contains 11 residues. The ends were cut back, 5 bases at V and 11 bases at J, with 9 bases in the middle. Germline V gene sequence: CDR1 MDHEN, CDR2 SYDVKM.

V gene TRBV3-1 (or the pseudogene TRBV3-2) combines with J gene TRBJ2-7, with 8 nucleotides matching TRBD1. The V segment lost 3 bases and the J segment 2 bases; nucleotides outside the gene matches: 3. The CDR3 is made up of 14 amino acids. Germline CDR1 and CDR2: LGHDT and YNNKEL (reference sequence). In nucleotides, the CDR3 is TGTGCCAGCAGCCACGCAGGGGGCGCCTACGAGCAGTACTTC. It specifies CASSHAGGAYEQYF.

The V gene is TRBV5-6, the J gene TRBJ1-6, with D possibly being TRBD1 (5 bases). The CDR3 is 15 residues long. Germline CDR1 SGHDT, CDR2 YYEEEE. Trimming shortened V by 2 bases and J by 11 bases, and 17 bases separated the two germline ends. CDR3 in DNA: TGTGCCAGCAGCTTATCCCTAGACAGTTCGGCACCCCTCCACTTT. Protein product: CASSLSLDSSAPLHF.

The genes are TRBV18 and TRBJ2-3, with D possibly TRBD2 on 5 matching bases. The germline gives CDR1 KGHSH, CDR2 LQKENI. CDR3 size: 15 residues. V lost 2 bases and J lost 5, with 14 bases in between. The CDR3 region has the DNA TGTGCCAGCTCACCAGAGGGCCAAAGTGGAGATACGCAGTATTTT. This sequence encodes CASSPEGQSGDTQYF.

CDR3 residues: CASSSDRGRETQYF. DNA of the CDR3: TGTGCCAGCAGCTCTGACAGGGGGAGGGAGACCCAGTACTTC. V gene TRBV11-3 combines with J gene TRBJ2-5; 9 nucleotides match TRBD1. Germline V gene data show CDR1 as SGHNT and CDR2 as YENEEA. CDR3 length: 14 residues. V lost 4 bases, J lost 5 bases, and 5 bases stayed unmatched.

The DNA for the CDR3 is TGCAGCGTTAAAGGGACAGGCACCTACGAGCAGTACTTC. Protein sequence: CSVKGTGTYEQYF. The chain combines TRBV29-1 with TRBJ2-7, with 8 bases aligning to TRBD1. From germline, CDR1 is SQVTM and CDR2 ANQGSEA. This CDR3 has 13 amino acids. V was pared by 5 bases and J by 2 bases, with 5 bases of the junction left unmatched.

CDR3 bases: TGTGCCAGCTCACCGTCCCCGGGGGCGAACACCGGGGAGCTGTTTTTT. This translates into CASSPSPGANTGELFF. The chain links TRBV18 to TRBJ2-2; D is perhaps TRBD2 (6 bases). CDR3 length: 16 amino acids. V was pared by 3 bases and J by 0 bases, with 11 bases between. The germline CDR1 and CDR2 sequences are KGHSH and LQKENI.

The V call is TRBV25-1, the J call TRBJ2-1; possibly TRBD2 for D (5 bases). The CDR3 extends over 15 amino acids. CDR1 is MGHDK, CDR2 SYGVNS, per germline. V was clipped by 1 base and J by 5 bases, with 12 bases between them. CDR3 coding DNA: TGTGCCAGCAGTGAATCCTCCGGGGTCCACAATGAGCAGTTCTTC. It codes for CASSESSGVHNEQFF.

This chain joins TRBV2 and TRBJ2-2; TRBD1 matches at 11 bases. The junction had 9 bases not matched to a gene; V was cut back by 4 bases and J by 14 bases. The CDR3 consists of 14 residues. Per the germline V gene, CDR1 is SNHLY and CDR2 is FYNNEI. This chain's CDR3 is CASSGNRDRGSLFF. The CDR3, as DNA: TGTGCCAGCAGTGGCAACCGGGACAGGGGGAGTCTGTTTTTT.

This clone appeared a single time. The DNA is omitted, as the CDR3 cannot be located on it reliably, and the CDR3 follows TCRdb's listing. The chain has TRBV9 and TRBJ2-6; no check of the table's D call, TRBD1, against the DNA was made. Termini included, the CDR3 measures 16 amino acids. The germline gives CDR1 SGDLS, CDR2 YYNGEE. CDR3 sequence reads: CASSVYWGAGANVLTF.

V is TRBV6-1 and J is TRBJ1-1, with 7 nucleotides matching TRBD1. This CDR3 has 16 amino acids. Germline CDR1 reads MNHNS; CDR2 reads SASEGT. Losses at the gene ends were 4 bases for V and 0 bases for J; bases not matched to a gene: 8. The CDR3 loop reads CASSAKNRGMNTEAFF. DNA of the CDR3: TGTGCCAGCAGTGCCAAGAACAGGGGAATGAACACTGAAGCTTTCTTT.

The chain has TRBV28 and TRBJ1-2, with 9 bases matching TRBD1. The V gene end was trimmed by 2 bases and the J gene end by 4 bases; junction bases not matched to a gene: 5. The CDR3 totals 15 residues. The germline V gene encodes CDR1 MDHEN and CDR2 SYDVKM. For the CDR3, the DNA is TGTGCCAGCAGTTTAAGTACAGGGGGCTCCTATGGCTACACCTTC. Residues: CASSLSTGGSYGYTF.

J is TRBJ1-4 and V is TRBV6-5, with D possibly matching TRBD1 (5 bases). Trimming pared 0 bases from V and 5 bases from J, leaving 7 bases between. CDR3 length equals 14 residues. Germline V gene sequence: CDR1 MNHEY, CDR2 SVGAGI. CDR3 in amino acids: CASSYSTGNEKLFF. The DNA of the CDR3 is TGTGCCAGCAGTTACTCTACAGGAAATGAAAAACTGTTTTTT.

This clone showed up just once. The chain uses TRBV7-2 and TRBJ2-7; 8 nucleotides align to TRBD1. Losses at the gene ends were 8 bases for V and 2 bases for J; bases not matched to a gene: 11. Germline CDR1 SGHTA, CDR2 FQGNSA. The CDR3 length is 15 residues. The CDR3 spells CASGISPGQAYEQYF. DNA for the CDR3: TGTGCCAGCGGTATTTCGCCGGGACAGGCCTACGAGCAGTACTTC.

This rearrangement joins TRBV29-1 to TRBJ1-2; TRBD1 might be the D (6 bases). V was cut by 7 bases and J by 2 bases, with 23 bases left in between. Germline V gene data show CDR1 as SQVTM and CDR2 as ANQGSEA. The CDR3 runs to 16 residues. CDR3 loop: CSAVDRSAFRNYGYTF. CDR3 sequence (DNA): TGCAGCGCAGTGGACAGATCAGCCTTCAGAAACTATGGCTACACCTTC.

This rearrangement joins TRBV6-5 to TRBJ1-5, with D possibly TRBD1 on 5 matching bases. This CDR3 comprises 14 residues. Trimming left V 8 bases short and J 7 bases short, with 18 bases between. Germline lookup yields CDR1 MNHEY and CDR2 SVGAGI. CDR3 sequence (DNA): TGTGCCAGCGTGGGCGGGGGAGGCGGGCAGCCCCAGCATTTT. Encoded protein: CASVGGGGGQPQHF.

This clone was seen just once. The V call is TRBV19, the J call TRBJ2-1; a possible D gene is TRBD2 (5 bases). Germline lookup yields CDR1 LNHDA and CDR2 SQIVND (reference sequence). CDR3 length equals 14 residues. V lost 3 bases and J 4 bases, leaving 10 bases between the germline ends. The DNA for the CDR3 is TGTGCCAGTAGTATGTTGGCGGGTTACAATGAGCAGTTCTTC. It yields the protein CASSMLAGYNEQFF.